This T cell receptor (beta chain) was sequenced in a study of cytomegalovirus exposure and HLA in healthy donors. This clone was recorded once. The antigen is not known. Researchers ran the PCR with 60 Vbeta and 13 Jbeta primers. Sequencing was performed with immunoSEQ multiplex PCR; in TCRdb, only in-frame clones are kept and a portion is missing. The data hold over 150,000 clones, with 70% to 80% observed a single time. The V end lost 6 bases, the J end lost 2 bases, and 11 bases lay between the germline ends. Germline lookup yields CDR1 SNHLY and CDR2 FYNNEI. The CDR3 has 13 amino acids. Study-wide results and limits: It was likely that a cluster of highly shared sequence variants was a sequencing artifact. Researchers reported that a few CMV-associated chains were confirmed in vitro as CMV antigen-specific. Follow-up analysis seemed to connect common viral pathogens with several of the most significant clusters identified. When analyzed later, a missense DCLRE1C variant was found to be linked to TCR beta V- and J-gene trimming.

The source of this sequence is a man in his forties in good health and CMV-seronegative. V is TRBV2 and J is TRBJ2-7, with D possibly TRBD2 on 5 matching bases. The sequenced sample consisted of PBMCs. CDR3 nucleotides: TGTGCCAGCAGGGAAAGCGGTCCCTACGAGCAGTACTTC. Its translation is CASRESGPYEQYF.